This is a list of T cell receptor beta chains from one sample in a study of blood T cell repertoires in COVID-19. TCRdb's table, derived via immunoSEQ multiplex PCR, lists solely in-frame clones and lacks some. The sample gives about 39,000 clones, 70% to 80% of which show up once; around 25% is in the top ten. Sequenced material: peripheral blood. These TCRs come from a man aged 70 or older with acute or convalescent COVID-19. Both conserved end residues are part of each CDR3. The order of the fields is J gene, V gene, CDR3 length, clone size, D gene, CDR3 DNA, CDR3 protein. A D gene is named only where the DNA matches it firmly. Only some rows state a clone size, as once, few, many or a class for expanded clones.

TRBJ2-5 | TRBV5-5 | 17 | - | TRBD2 | TGTGCCAGCAGCTTGGCCACTAGCGGGACCCTCCAAGAGACCCAGTACTTC | CASSLATSGTLQETQYF
TRBJ1-6 | TRBV27 | 16 | large | - | TGTGCCAGCAGCCCCTGGCAGCAGGGTATGAATTCACCCCTCCACTTT | CASSPWQQGMNSPLHF
TRBJ2-1 | TRBV7-6 | 16 | - | TRBD1 | TGTGCCAGCAGCTTATGGGTTGGGCAGGGGGCCAATGAGCAGTTCTTC | CASSLWVGQGANEQFF
TRBJ2-5 | TRBV4-3 | 16 | few | TRBD2 | TGCGCCAGCAGCCAAGATGTAGGGACTAGCGCGGGTACCCAGTACTTC | CASSQDVGTSAGTQYF
TRBJ2-3 | TRBV14 | 15 | - | - | TGTGCCAGCAGCCAACTCGGACTCGGCACAGATACGCAGTATTTT | CASSQLGLGTDTQYF
TRBJ2-7 | TRBV6-5 | 12 | - | - | TGTGCCAGCAGCCCGACAGTTAGCGAGCAGTACTTC | CASSPTVSEQYF
TRBJ1-3 | TRBV9 | 14 | - | TRBD1 | TGTGCCAGCAGCGGGACAGGGGGTGGAAACACCATATATTTT | CASSGTGGGNTIYF
TRBJ2-5 | TRBV19 | 11 | medium-sized | TRBD2 | TGTGCCAGTAGTTCGGGACTATCGGAATACTTC | CASSSGLSEYF
TRBJ1-6 | TRBV9 | 15 | - | - | TGTGCCAGCAGCGTAGCTCAGGGGTACAGGTCACCCCTCCACTTT | CASSVAQGYRSPLHF
TRBJ1-4 | TRBV4-1 | 14 | few | - | TGCGCCAGCAGCCCCAAAACGGGTGGTGAAAAACTGTTTTTT | CASSPKTGGEKLFF
TRBJ2-2 | TRBV19 | 15 | - | - | TGTGCCAGTTGGGACGGGAGCGCGAACACCGGGGAGCTGTTTTTT | CASWDGSANTGELFF
TRBJ1-6 | TRBV27 | 14 | - | TRBD1 | TGTGCCAGCAGTATGACAGGGATAGGTTCACCCCTCCACTTT | CASSMTGIGSPLHF
TRBJ2-7 | TRBV20-1 | 11 | - | - | TGCAGTGCGCAACAGTCCTACGAGCAGTACTTC | CSAQQSYEQYF
TRBJ2-7 | TRBV3-1/TRBV3-2 | 15 | - | - | TGTGCCAGCAGCCAAGTAGTGACTGCCGGGGGAGAGCAGTACTTC | CASSQVVTAGGEQYF
TRBJ2-3 | TRBV20-1 | 14 | - | - | TGCAGTGCTAGTGCGCGGGACTCCTGGGATACGCAGTATTTT | CSASARDSWDTQYF
TRBJ2-1 | TRBV7-3 | 15 | few | - | TGTGCCAGCAGCTTAAAGGAGACAGTCTACAATGAGCAGTTCTTC | CASSLKETVYNEQFF
TRBJ2-3 | TRBV13 | 16 | - | TRBD2 | TGTGCCAGCAGCTCACCGACTAGCGGGAGAACAGATACGCAGTATTTT | CASSSPTSGRTDTQYF
TRBJ1-2 | TRBV27 | 14 | - | TRBD1 | TGTGCCAGCAGTTTCGGGACAGGAGACGGTGGCTACACCTTC | CASSFGTGDGGYTF
TRBJ1-2 | TRBV7-2 | 16 | - | - | TGTGCCAGCAGCTTAGCACCCCGGTCATCTAACTATGGCTACACCTTC | CASSLAPRSSNYGYTF
TRBJ2-1 | TRBV2 | 17 | few | TRBD1 | TGTGCCAGCAGTGTCCCTTTGACAGGGTCAGCGTACAATGAGCAGTTCTTC | CASSVPLTGSAYNEQFF
TRBJ2-1 | TRBV7-8 | 18 | - | - | TGTGCCAGCAGCCAGGGGACAGGGCGAGCGGGAGAACGCAATGAGCAGTTCTTC | CASSQGTGRAGERNEQFF
TRBJ2-2 | TRBV2 | 14 | - | - | TGTGCCAGCAGTGAAGGAGAATTCACCGGGGAGCTGTTTTTT | CASSEGEFTGELFF
TRBJ2-2 | TRBV6-2/TRBV6-3 | 16 | - | TRBD2 | TGTGCCAGCAGTTACCGACTAGCGGCGAACACCGGGGAGCTGTTTTTT | CASSYRLAANTGELFF
TRBJ1-5 | TRBV19 | 16 | - | TRBD1 | TGTGCCAGTAACTTATCCCAGGGGACAGCGAGACAGCCCCAGCATTTT | CASNLSQGTARQPQHF
TRBJ2-1 | TRBV7-3 | 15 | - | - | TGTGCCAGCAGATTTTCAGCGGGCTCCTACAATGAGCAGTTCTTC | CASRFSAGSYNEQFF
TRBJ2-6 | TRBV9 | 20 | - | TRBD1 | TGTGCCAGCAGCGTAGAGCCAGGGGGCAACTACGAGGCTGGGGCCAACGTCCTGACTTTC | CASSVEPGGNYEAGANVLTF
TRBJ2-1 | TRBV4-1 | 15 | - | - | TGCGCCAGCAGCCAAACGGTTAGCTCCTACAATGAGCAGTTCTTC | CASSQTVSSYNEQFF
TRBJ1-2 | TRBV6-1 | 17 | few | TRBD1 | TGTGCCAGCAGTGTTCGCCGAGCTGGGACAGACCTCTATGGCTACACCTTC | CASSVRRAGTDLYGYTF
TRBJ2-5 | TRBV14 | 13 | few | - | TGTGCCAGCAGCCAAAATATCCAAGAGACCCAGTACTTC | CASSQNIQETQYF
TRBJ2-7 | TRBV6-5 | 15 | - | - | TGTGCCAGTACAGAATATCAAGGTTCCTCCTACGAGCAGTACTTC | CASTEYQGSSYEQYF
TRBJ1-1 | TRBV7-3 | 15 | - | TRBD1 | TGTGCCAGCAGCTTCGGACAGGGGCCGTCGGAGGAAGCTTTCTTT | CASSFGQGPSEEAFF
TRBJ2-3 | TRBV7-2 | 16 | - | TRBD2 | TGTGCCAGCAGCTTAGCAAGCGGGAGCGGCACAGATACGCAGTATTTT | CASSLASGSGTDTQYF
TRBJ2-3 | TRBV11-1 | 15 | - | - | TGTGCCAGCAGTCAGCGGTTTACTAGCACAGATACGCAGTATTTT | CASSQRFTSTDTQYF
TRBJ2-1 | TRBV28 | 15 | - | - | TGTGCCAGCAGTTTAATGACAGAACCCTACAATGAGCAGTTCTTC | CASSLMTEPYNEQFF
TRBJ1-2 | TRBV28 | 16 | once | TRBD1 | TGTGCCAGCAGGATTGGACAGGGGGCTGGGGACTATGGCTACACCTTC | CASRIGQGAGDYGYTF
TRBJ2-7 | TRBV6-2/TRBV6-3 | 16 | few | TRBD2 | TGTGCCAGCAGTGCAATTACGGGGAGGGAGGTCTACGAGCAGTACTTC | CASSAITGREVYEQYF
TRBJ1-1 | TRBV7-9 | 13 | - | - | TGTGCCAGCAGCTTAAAGGACCGGGAGCGGGCTTTCTTT | CASSLKDRERAFF
TRBJ2-7 | TRBV11-1 | 14 | few | TRBD1 | TGTGCCAGCAGCCCCGGACAGGGATTCCTCGAGCAGTACTTC | CASSPGQGFLEQYF
TRBJ2-7 | TRBV19 | 14 | - | TRBD2 | TGTGCCAGCCGTATGGCGGGAGGGCCGTACGAGCAGTACTTC | CASRMAGGPYEQYF
TRBJ2-1 | TRBV7-3 | 14 | - | - | TGTGCCAGCAGCCCCTGGACAGCCGGCAATGAGCAGTTCTTC | CASSPWTAGNEQFF
TRBJ1-4 | TRBV29-1 | 16 | - | TRBD1 | TGCAGCGTCCTCGGACAGGGTCGAGCAACTAATGAAAAACTGTTTTTT | CSVLGQGRATNEKLFF
TRBJ2-1 | TRBV9 | 14 | - | TRBD2 | TGTGCCAGCAGCGAGCTAGCGGGTCTCAATGAGCAGTTCTTC | CASSELAGLNEQFF
TRBJ1-6 | TRBV5-4 | 13 | - | - | TGTGCCAGCAGCCCGGGTGGATCCTGGACCCTCCACTTT | CASSPGGSWTLHF
TRBJ1-6 | TRBV5-1 | 15 | - | - | TGCGCCAGCAGCTTGTCAGGGTCGGGCAATTCACCCCTCCACTTT | CASSLSGSGNSPLHF
TRBJ2-7 | TRBV28 | 14 | many | TRBD2 | TGTGCCAGCGCCCGGGGCGGGAGCTTTTACGAGCAGTACTTC | CASARGGSFYEQYF
TRBJ2-1 | TRBV19 | 15 | - | TRBD2 | TGTGCCAGTAGTACTAGCGGACTGGGGAGAGGTGAGCAGTTCTTC | CASSTSGLGRGEQFF
TRBJ2-3 | TRBV2 | 17 | - | - | TGTGCCAGCAGTCCTGGCAACCGATACAGGGAAGGGGATACGCAGTATTTT | CASSPGNRYREGDTQYF
TRBJ2-7 | TRBV6-5 | 14 | - | - | TGTGCCAGCAGTTACGGGGGCAGGGAATACGAGCAGTACTTC | CASSYGGREYEQYF
TRBJ2-7 | TRBV29-1 | 12 | - | - | TGCAGCGGGTACGATAGCTCCTACGAGCAGTACTTC | CSGYDSSYEQYF
TRBJ2-7 | TRBV9 | 14 | few | - | TGTGCCAGCAGCGTAGGTGGGGGGAACTACGAGCAGTACTTC | CASSVGGGNYEQYF